The entry below gives a single T cell receptor (beta chain) sequence along with its context. As handled by the study authors: Reference gene primers were amplified, and this amplification served to estimate nucleated cell counts. Data came from immunoSEQ multiplex PCR; TCRdb stores just in-frame clones and leaves some out. V, J and clone size derive from that table, while D and trimming were established from the DNA sequence. The sample includes around 200,000 clones, around 84% of them seen just once. The data derive from a study of blood T cell repertoires in COVID-19. At the level of the study: There were acute and convalescent COVID-19 samples, and they came from the United States, Italy and Spain. From T cells, B-cell-depleted T cells, or PBMCs came the material, which was cDNA or gDNA.

In germline, CDR1 is SGDLS, CDR2 YYNGEE. The CDR3 contains 15 residues. Trimming removed 5 bases at V and 0 bases at J, with 12 bases between. This clonotype was obtained from a woman aged 80 or over with active or convalescent COVID-19. Sequencing was carried out using peripheral blood. The chain is built from TRBV9 and TRBJ2-1, with D perhaps matching TRBD1 (6 bases). The CDR3 is CASSATGDSYNEQFF. In DNA, the CDR3 is TGTGCCAGCAGTGCGACAGGAGACTCCTACAATGAGCAGTTCTTC.